These 11 T cell receptor beta chains came from one sample sequenced in a study of blood T cell repertoires in COVID-19. Data came from immunoSEQ multiplex PCR; TCRdb stores just in-frame clones and leaves some out. The sample lists about 120,000 clones, roughly four fifths occurring once. The specimen sequenced was peripheral blood. The receptors shown here come from a human donor in a cohort sampled during active COVID-19.

The chain uses TRBV4-1 and TRBJ1-1; possible D gene TRBD1, 5 bases. This CDR3 region has 15 residues. CDR1 MGHRA and CDR2 YSYEKL come from the germline V gene. The V end was cut by 3 bases, the J end by 4 bases, with 15 bases between. CDR3 sequence (DNA): TGCGCCAGCAGCCAGCCCCCGCAGGGAGGCACTGAAGCTTTCTTT. Protein product: CASSQPPQGGTEAFF.

J is TRBJ2-3 and V is TRBV9; D perhaps matches TRBD1 (6 bases). V was trimmed by 3 bases and J by 0 bases, leaving 17 bases between them. The CDR3 spans 17 residues. Germline CDR1 reads SGDLS; CDR2 reads YYNGEE. The DNA for the CDR3 is TGTGCCAGCAGCGGTGGGGGCGTAGCCTCTAGCACAGATACGCAGTATTTT. It encodes CASSGGGVASSTDTQYF.

The gene calls are TRBV6-5 and TRBJ2-6, with 7 bases that match TRBD1. Trimming at V came to 6 bases and at J to 2 bases, leaving 4 bases not matched to a gene. Germline CDR1 reads MNHEY; CDR2 reads SVGAGI. The CDR3 is 15 residues long. CDR3 bases: TGTGCCAGCAGACCCGACAGGGCTGGGGCCAACGTCCTGACTTTC. Protein: CASRPDRAGANVLTF.

There are a few counts of this clone. The chain combines TRBV4-1 with TRBJ1-4; 8 nucleotides match TRBD1. The V segment lost 2 bases and the J segment 8 bases; nucleotides outside the gene matches: 13. The CDR3 totals 17 residues. Germline V gene data show CDR1 as MGHRA and CDR2 as YSYEKL. The CDR3 nucleotides are TGCGCCAGCAGCCAACCGGACAGGGTCCGTAGTAGAGAAAAACTGTTTTTT. Translation gives CASSQPDRVRSREKLFF.

The rearrangement links TRBV5-1 to TRBJ1-6; 10 positions match TRBD1. Per the germline V gene, CDR1 is SGHRS and CDR2 is YFSETQ. CDR3 length equals 17 residues. V lost 0 bases, J lost 2 bases, and 2 bases stayed unmatched. CDR3: CASSLGGQGTYNSPLHF. The DNA of the CDR3 is TGCGCCAGCAGCTTGGGGGGACAGGGGACCTATAATTCACCCCTCCACTTT.

This clone appeared once. V usage is TRBV15 and J usage is TRBJ2-7; tentatively, D is TRBD2 (6 bases). CDR3 length: 15 amino acids. Germline V gene data show CDR1 as LNHNV and CDR2 as YYDKDF (reference sequence). V was cut by 0 bases and J by 0 bases, with 9 bases left in between. In DNA, the CDR3 is TGTGCCACCAGCAGAGATATGGGACTCTCCTACGAGCAGTACTTC. Encoded protein: CATSRDMGLSYEQYF.

As to this clone: The sample contains more than one DNA sequence encoding this CDR3. V and J are TRBV7-2 and TRBJ2-3; D is possibly TRBD2 (6 bases). CDR1 is SGHTA and CDR2 is FQGNSA in the germline V gene. The CDR3 is made up of 14 amino acids. Trimming shortened V by 4 bases and J by 0 bases, and 8 bases separated the two germline ends. This chain's CDR3 is CASSSGTSTDTQYF. CDR3 DNA: TGTGCCAGCAGCTCAGGGACTAGCACAGATACGCAGTATTTT.

In this sample, this clone turned up once. This chain joins TRBV6-2 or TRBV6-3 and TRBJ1-5; the match to TRBD1 covers 8 bases. CDR3 length: 17 amino acids. Losses at the gene ends were 2 bases for V and 0 bases for J; bases not matched to a gene: 6. Per germline, CDR1 MNHEY and CDR2 SVGEGT. The CDR3 sequence is CASSYRDRTYSNQPQHF. CDR3 bases: TGTGCCAGCAGTTACCGGGACAGGACTTATAGCAATCAGCCCCAGCATTTT.

The chain employs TRBV19 and TRBJ2-3; a weak D match, TRBD1 (7 bases). This CDR3 is built from 16 residues. Trimming removed 10 bases from V and 3 bases from J, with 23 bases in between. The germline V gene has CDR1 LNHDA and CDR2 SQIVND (reference sequence). The CDR3 region has the DNA TGTGCCACTACCGACCAGGGGGGTAAATTTACAGATACGCAGTATTTT. This encodes CATTDQGGKFTDTQYF.

J is TRBJ2-5 and V is TRBV7-2; TRBD2 might be the D (8 bases). Germline-derived CDR1 and CDR2 are SGHTA and FQGNSA. V was shortened by 4 bases and J by 5 bases, with 14 bases between the two germline ends. This CDR3 contains 14 residues. The CDR3, as DNA: TGTGCCAGCAGCTCGGGACTAGGGGGCGAGACCCAGTACTTC. It is translated as CASSSGLGGETQYF.

This chain uses TRBV7-8 with TRBJ2-5, with 7 nucleotides matching TRBD1. Per the germline V gene, CDR1 is SGHVS and CDR2 is FQNEAQ. V was pared by 2 bases and J by 1 base, with 7 bases of the junction left unmatched. This CDR3 is built from 16 residues. The CDR3 is CASSLNTGARQETQYF. For the CDR3, the DNA is TGTGCCAGCAGCTTAAATACAGGGGCCCGCCAAGAGACCCAGTACTTC.